Described below is a single TCR beta chain sequence and its context. Its target is unknown. This CDR3 has 14 residues. V gave up 3 bases and J gave up 7 bases; unmatched junction bases: 10. CDR1 and CDR2 (germline): SGHKS, YYEKEE (reference sequence). This entry is derived from a study of response to subunit inactivated influenza vaccine. Broader study findings: Authors suggested few new T cells are recruited by each seasonal influenza vaccination.

TCRdb used MiXCR to reprocess the RT-PCR reads, holding one entry per CDR3 protein. Seen here are around 520,000 distinct CDR3 sequences, roughly 27% observed once, and the top ten hold over 1.5%. Sample: CD4+ T cells sorted from PBMCs, taken roughly 5 days after vaccination. The source is a man in his fifties or sixties who received an inactivated influenza vaccine. The chain employs TRBV5-5 and TRBJ2-7, with 7 bases identical to TRBD2. The CDR3 nucleotides are TGTGCCAGCAGCTCTAGCGGAGATTACGGGGAGCAGTACTTC. This sequence encodes CASSSSGDYGEQYF.